This T cell receptor beta chain derives from a study of spatial heterogeneity in lung cancer (dated by TCRdb to between 2018 and 2020). Regarding the complete study: Beta-chain transcripts were consistently detected in greater numbers than alpha-chain transcripts, which likely reflected higher beta-chain transcript abundance. TCR alpha and beta repertoires were quantitatively compared across multiple tumor regions, matched nontumor lung and blood in non-small cell lung cancer. The study linked features of the TCR repertoire to counts of nonsynonymous mutations, which were determined by whole-exome sequencing of tumor tissue. In the raw uncorrected reads, each unique combination of TCR and UMI appeared more than ten times on average. At surgery, both alpha and beta chains were TCR-sequenced in under 250 tumor regions, about 61 matched nontumor lung samples and some 56 PBMC samples. Study-level results and caveats: Additional single-cell paired TCR alpha and beta sequencing was considered necessary to confirm, at a functional level, the hypothesis that regional TCRs recognize regional mutations. Ubiquitous expanded tumor TCRs were found in blood more often at tumor resection than at routine follow-up.

The time point label of this sample denotes: sample taken at primary tumor resection. Whole RNA extracted from tumor and nontumor lung tissue, or from cryopreserved PBMC samples, was used for TCR sequencing without cell sorting. Samples were obtained from 72 patients with early-stage, untreated non-small cell lung cancer from the lung TRACERx cohort. A patient was chosen for TCR sequencing only when enough RNA was available from at least two tumor regions. Counted from cysteine to phenylalanine, this CDR3 has 16 amino acids. Just CDR3 DNA is preserved here, 48 bases in frame from base 1. Taken from the germline V gene (reference sequence), the CDR1 and CDR2 loops are LNHDA and SQIVND. Cut back by 5 bases and 4 bases, the V and J ends lie 17 bases apart. This clonotype is regarded as medium-sized (0.01 to 0.1%). Its recognized antigen is unknown. It has no much larger one-base neighbor in the sample; base qualities were not kept.

Preparation of the library involved 5' RACE. Reads for this sample came from a NextSeq 500. In the TCR library protocol, a unique molecular identifier was attached to each TCR cDNA molecule so that PCR and sequencing errors could be corrected. The study's own analysis went as follows. Decombinator tools were used for TCR identification, UMI-based error correction and CDR3 extraction. TCRs above a frequency of 2 per 1,000, corresponding to the top 1% of the tumor frequency distribution, were defined as expanded. Renyi diversity was calculated using the R vegan package after each repertoire was subsampled 100 times to 5,000 TCRs. CDR3 similarity networks were constructed using string-kernel similarity of amino acid triplets, with links drawn between CDR3s whose pairwise similarity was above 0.82. The public reads were quality trimmed at Q25 with fastp and then assembled into clones with MiXCR by TCRdb, keeping productive beta chains. A single entry per CDR3 protein holds the most common genes and DNA from its merged rows. TCRdb's processing, not the authors' own work, is the source of the V and J calls. A total of about 4,900 distinct CDR3 sequences appear in this sample, 16% of them only once. The leading ten clones occupy roughly 5.9% of the sample.

The sample consisted of PBMCs, taken at surgery. The TCR originated in a male donor with early-stage non-small cell lung cancer. In this chain, TRBV19 is recombined with TRBJ2-2; the D gene is perhaps TRBD2, on 6 matching bases. The CDR3 protein: CASSFLMDGGTGELFF. Here is the DNA: TGTGCCAGTAGTTTCCTGATGGACGGGGGCACCGGGGAGCTGTTTTTT.